The 21 T cell receptor beta chains reported below all come from one sample, sequenced in a study of tumor-infiltrating lymphocytes in oesophageal squamous cell carcinoma. One entry per CDR3 protein results from TCRdb running MiXCR on the PCR reads. The sample includes roughly 12,000 distinct CDR3 sequences, approximately 50% of them seen just once. Sequenced sample: esophageal tumor tissue. Source of these receptors: a female donor with esophageal squamous cell carcinoma.

The chain employs TRBV2 and TRBJ1-5; D gene unclear. Trimming took 4 bases from V and 3 from J, leaving 4 bases between them. CDR1 and CDR2 (germline): SNHLY, FYNNEI. The CDR3 contains 12 residues. The CDR3 bases are TGTGCCAGCAGTGTCCCCAATCAGCCCCAGCATTTT. Encoded protein: CASSVPNQPQHF.

The chain is built from TRBV12-3 or TRBV12-4 and TRBJ2-5; TRBD1 matches 8 bases. The ends lost 5 bases at V and 7 bases at J; junction bases unmatched: 12. This CDR3 region has 15 residues. This chain's CDR3 is CASSPLGQGRGTQYF. The CDR3 DNA reads TGTGCCAGCAGTCCACTTGGACAGGGAAGAGGGACCCAGTACTTC.

This clonotype was counted only a few times. This rearrangement joins TRBV20-1 to TRBJ2-3; 7 bases agree with TRBD2. Germline CDR1 reads DFQATT; CDR2 reads SNEGSKA (reference sequence). The J segment lost 5 bases and the V segment lost 6 bases, leaving 2 bases of the junction unmatched. The CDR3 extends over 11 amino acids. CDR3 sequence: CSAEREDTQYF. The DNA for the CDR3 is TGCAGTGCCGAGCGGGAAGATACGCAGTATTTT.

The V gene is TRBV28, the J gene TRBJ2-5; 10 bases fit TRBD2. TRBJ2-1 explains the end of the DNA better; the J call may be wrong. This CDR3 has 18 residues. Germline V gene lookup returns CDR1 MDHEN and CDR2 SYDVKM. CDR3 protein: CASSFPRPSGSSYNEQFF. In DNA form, the CDR3 reads TGTGCCAGCAGTTTCCCGCGGCCTAGCGGGAGTTCATACAATGAGCAGTTCTTC.

This clonotype was detected many times. The rearrangement links TRBV5-4 to TRBJ2-7; D uncertain. CDR1 is SGHNT and CDR2 is YYREEE in the germline V gene (reference sequence). Trimming removed 0 bases at V and 3 bases at J, with 10 bases between. The CDR3 has 14 amino acids. CDR3 sequence: CASSLGGGIYEQYF. In nucleotides, the CDR3 is TGTGCCAGCAGCTTGGGCGGCGGAATCTACGAGCAGTACTTC.

This chain uses TRBV7-2 with TRBJ2-5; 8 bases agree with TRBD2. The CDR3 totals 14 residues. Per the germline V gene, CDR1 is SGHTA and CDR2 is FQGNSA. V shed 4 bases, J shed 5 bases, and the junction held 6 bases outside the gene matches. The CDR3 bases are TGTGCCAGCAGCTCGAGCGGGAGAGGTGAGACCCAGTACTTC. As protein: CASSSSGRGETQYF.

This rearrangement joins TRBV7-3 to TRBJ1-2; 15 positions match TRBD2. The better agreement between TRBJ2-7 and the DNA end casts doubt on the J call. CDR1 SGHTA and CDR2 FQGTGA come from the germline V gene. This CDR3 region has 14 residues. The CDR3: CASSSGLAGGEQYF. The CDR3 nucleotides are TGTGCCAGCAGCTCCGGACTAGCGGGAGGGGAGCAGTACTTC.

This clonotype turned up a few times. V is TRBV7-6 and J is TRBJ2-1; possible D gene TRBD2, 6 bases. Per the germline V gene, CDR1 is SGHVS and CDR2 is FNYEAQ. There are 17 residues in the CDR3. The ends were cut back, 5 bases at V and 3 bases at J, with 20 bases in the middle. DNA of the CDR3: TGTGCCAGCAGCCCAGAAGAGGCGCGGGATATCTACAATGAGCAGTTCTTC. Protein sequence: CASSPEEARDIYNEQFF.

This clonotype was picked up one time. This chain uses TRBV6-6 with TRBJ2-4, with no clear D. The J call is doubtful: the DNA matches TRBJ2-5 better. Germline CDR1 MNHNY, CDR2 SVGAGI (reference sequence). The CDR3 contains 14 residues. CDR3 nucleotides: TGTGCCAGCAGCCGGATGGTGGTGCAAGAGACCCAGTACTTC. Its translation: CASSRMVVQETQYF.

This chain connects TRBV7-6 to TRBJ2-3; the D gene is possibly TRBD1 (5 bases). The CDR3 length is 14 residues. Trimming pared 3 bases from V and 0 bases from J, leaving 7 bases between. Per germline, CDR1 SGHVS and CDR2 FNYEAQ. The CDR3 loop is CASSLAGSTDTQYF. The CDR3 nucleotides read TGTGCCAGCAGCTTGGCAGGGAGCACAGATACGCAGTATTTT.

In its sample, this clonotype ranks as medium-sized. This sequence joins TRBV6-1 and TRBJ2-3; unclear D gene. The CDR3 loop spans 12 amino acids. Germline V gene lookup returns CDR1 MNHNS and CDR2 SASEGT. V lost 6 bases and J 5 bases, leaving 9 bases between the germline ends. CDR3 residues: CASSHMGDTQYF. CDR3 DNA sequence: TGTGCCAGCAGCCACATGGGAGATACGCAGTATTTT.

The rearrangement uses TRBV7-9 and TRBJ1-2; TRBD1 is a possible D gene (6 bases). V was pared by 0 bases and J by 9 bases, with 11 bases between. The CDR3 spans 13 residues. The germline CDR1 and CDR2 sequences are SEHNR and FQNEAQ (reference sequence). This chain's CDR3 is CASSLADSLRYTF. CDR3 nucleotides: TGTGCCAGCAGCTTAGCGGACAGTCTTCGCTACACCTTC.

Details on this clonotype: This CDR3 fails to terminate in the conserved phenylalanine or tryptophan, so it likely reflects a read error. The DNA is left out, because the CDR3 cannot be placed on it with certainty; the CDR3 is given as TCRdb lists it. The CDR3 protein is CASSLTGGRAYTFGS. The chain recombines TRBV12-3 or TRBV12-4 with TRBJ2-7; the table gives TRBD1 as D, unverified against the DNA. The CDR3 length equals 15 residues, ends included.

The chain uses TRBV7-2 and TRBJ1-6; a possible D gene is TRBD1 (5 bases). The germline V and J ends were trimmed by 1 base and 7 bases, with 14 bases remaining between them. This CDR3 spans 16 amino acids. CDR1 and CDR2 from the germline V gene are SGHTA and FQGNSA. This CDR3 reads CASSLGVGTWNSPLHF. DNA for the CDR3: TGTGCCAGCAGCTTAGGGGTGGGGACTTGGAATTCACCCCTCCACTTT.

The chain has TRBV7-3 and TRBJ2-7, with TRBD1 as a possible D gene (5 bases). The tail of the sequence fits TRBJ2-5 better, so the J call may be wrong. The CDR3 has 13 residues. Per the germline V gene, CDR1 is SGHTA and CDR2 is FQGTGA. The chain's CDR3 is CASSPQGWETQYF. The CDR3 DNA reads as TGTGCCAGCAGCCCCCAGGGCTGGGAGACCCAGTACTTC.

This clonotype showed up just once. This chain joins TRBV9 and TRBJ2-7; 10 positions match TRBD2. The closer fit of TRBJ2-5 to the DNA end suggests the J call may be wrong. This CDR3 has 14 residues. Germline V gene sequence: CDR1 SGDLS, CDR2 YYNGEE. Here the CDR3 reads CASTAGGGEETQYF. The CDR3 region has the DNA TGTGCCAGCACAGCGGGAGGGGGGGAAGAGACCCAGTACTTC.

This chain links TRBV7-2 with TRBJ2-1; 10 nucleotides line up with TRBD2. The CDR3 is 17 residues long. The ends lost 1 base at V and 5 bases at J; junction bases unmatched: 8. In germline, CDR1 is SGHTA, CDR2 FQGNSA. CDR3 amino acids: CASSLGAGGRHHNEQFF. The CDR3 bases are TGTGCCAGCAGCTTAGGAGCGGGAGGGCGCCATCACAATGAGCAGTTCTTC.

This clonotype was observed a few times. A single base separates this from a much larger clone, so it may be a read error. This chain connects TRBV11-2 to TRBJ2-3; 14 positions agree with TRBD2. Germline lookup yields CDR1 SGHAT and CDR2 FQNNGV. CDR3 length: 17 residues. V shed 11 bases and J 14 bases; nucleotides not matched to a gene: 24. The CDR3 DNA follows: TGTGCCTTAGGACTAGCGGGAGGTCAGTCGAGCACCGGGGAGCTGTATTTT. Translating it yields CALGLAGGQSSTGELYF.

The chain has TRBV7-2 and TRBJ2-1; D gene uncertain. The CDR3 runs to 12 residues. V lost 5 bases to trimming and J lost 9 bases, with 11 bases between them. The germline V gene has CDR1 SGHTA and CDR2 FQGNSA. CDR3 region: CASSPYGSEQFF. CDR3 nucleotide sequence: TGTGCCAGCAGCCCATACGGCAGTGAGCAGTTCTTC.

CDR3 nucleotides: TGTGCCAGCAGTTACTTCGGACAGGGAGCGCAGGAGACCCAGTACTTC. Its protein is CASSYFGQGAQETQYF. The chain employs TRBV6-5 and TRBJ2-7; 8 nucleotides line up with TRBD1. Near its end, the DNA agrees better with TRBJ2-5, so the J call may be wrong. Germline CDR1 and CDR2: MNHEY and SVGAGI. The CDR3 contains 16 residues.

This clonotype was found a few times. The chain combines TRBV11-3 with TRBJ2-7; D is possibly TRBD1 (6 bases). Near its end, the DNA agrees better with TRBJ2-5, so the J call may be wrong. The CDR3 has 14 residues. CDR1 and CDR2 from the germline V gene are SGHNT and YENEEA. CDR3 sequence reads: CASSLSDSQETQYF. CDR3 nucleotide sequence: TGTGCCAGCAGCTTATCGGACAGCCAAGAGACCCAGTACTTC.